These T cell receptor beta chains were read from a single sample in a study of T cells expressing NK-cell markers. TCRdb reanalyzed the 5' RACE reads, giving one entry per CDR3 protein sequence and no DNA. Its listing shows some 390,000 distinct CDR3 sequences. Input material: blood T cells: a sorted CD56 or NKG2C T cell subset, CD4+ or CD8+ T cells, or bulk PBMC T cells (not recorded which). The receptors come from a woman between 45 and 60 years old in good health. CDR3s include the opening cysteine and the closing phenylalanine or tryptophan.

J gene: TRBJ2-2
V gene: TRBV3-1
CDR3 protein: CASSQDRGRKGELFF

J gene: TRBJ1-2
V gene: TRBV5-5
CDR3 protein: CASSPLRVRDTYGYTF

J gene: TRBJ2-5
V gene: TRBV12-3/TRBV12-4
CDR3 protein: CASRDNGGATQYF

J gene: TRBJ2-6
V gene: TRBV7-8
CDR3 protein: CASSLVDRGSGANVLTF

J gene: TRBJ1-4
V gene: TRBV12-3/TRBV12-4
CDR3 protein: CASGGYNEKLFF

J gene: TRBJ2-1
V gene: TRBV7-9
CDR3 protein: CASSRGVQGAVYNEQFF

J gene: TRBJ2-5
V gene: TRBV12-3/TRBV12-4
CDR3 protein: CASSPRPAGLGETQYF

J gene: TRBJ2-7
V gene: TRBV15
CDR3 protein: CATSSRAAYEQYF

J gene: TRBJ2-2
V gene: TRBV24-1
CDR3 protein: CASAADRNTGELFF

J gene: TRBJ2-2
V gene: TRBV4-2
CDR3 protein: CASSLHSGLNTGELFF

J gene: TRBJ2-1
V gene: TRBV5-1
CDR3 protein: CASSQASYSYNEQFF

J gene: TRBJ2-7
V gene: TRBV29-1
CDR3 protein: CSVEVVGVGYEQYF

J gene: TRBJ1-2
V gene: TRBV5-1
CDR3 protein: CASSLGEGGYTF

J gene: TRBJ2-3
V gene: TRBV7-3
CDR3 protein: CASSFEGVRPHTQYF

J gene: TRBJ2-7
V gene: TRBV7-3
CDR3 protein: CASSLSRGYEQYF

J gene: TRBJ1-1
V gene: TRBV5-1
CDR3 protein: CASSLSSGQTTEAFF

J gene: TRBJ1-1
V gene: TRBV5-1
CDR3 protein: CASSAFRDNLNTEAFF

J gene: TRBJ2-1
V gene: TRBV10-3
CDR3 protein: CAIKAQPSYNEQFF

J gene: TRBJ1-1
V gene: TRBV5-1
CDR3 protein: CASSFGPLNTEAFF

J gene: TRBJ2-1
V gene: TRBV14
CDR3 protein: CASSHKTSVTRNEQFF

J gene: TRBJ1-5
V gene: TRBV12-3/TRBV12-4
CDR3 protein: CASSPGTGLNQPQHF

J gene: TRBJ2-7
V gene: TRBV6-5
CDR3 protein: CASSLSGRGWYEQYF

J gene: TRBJ1-1
V gene: TRBV30
CDR3 protein: CAWTALDVTEAFF

J gene: TRBJ1-1
V gene: TRBV20-1
CDR3 protein: CSATLRANTEAFF

J gene: TRBJ1-2
V gene: TRBV12-3/TRBV12-4
CDR3 protein: CASSLGTVLPRYTF

J gene: TRBJ1-6
V gene: TRBV20-1
CDR3 protein: CSARLGGVGNSPLHF

J gene: TRBJ2-1
V gene: TRBV12-5
CDR3 protein: CASGPGNIGREQFF

J gene: TRBJ2-1
V gene: TRBV4-2
CDR3 protein: CASSQGSGVSPYNEQFF

J gene: TRBJ2-7
V gene: TRBV12-3/TRBV12-4
CDR3 protein: CATPNRTRGTHEQYF

J gene: TRBJ2-5
V gene: TRBV11-3
CDR3 protein: CASSSRDRPLQETQYF

J gene: TRBJ1-2
V gene: TRBV11-3
CDR3 protein: CASSLASQGGYTF

J gene: TRBJ2-3
V gene: TRBV4-1
CDR3 protein: CASSQPERGDTQYF

J gene: TRBJ1-1
V gene: TRBV20-1
CDR3 protein: CSARDIRTLNTEAFF

J gene: TRBJ2-7
V gene: TRBV7-9
CDR3 protein: CASSLQNYEQYF

J gene: TRBJ2-4
V gene: TRBV29-1
CDR3 protein: CSVDGQGANIQYF

J gene: TRBJ1-2
V gene: TRBV14
CDR3 protein: CASSESKYGYTF

J gene: TRBJ2-1
V gene: TRBV10-3
CDR3 protein: CAISGGGTSGISSYNEQFF

J gene: TRBJ2-1
V gene: TRBV20-1
CDR3 protein: CSARRFTTNEQFF

J gene: TRBJ2-1
V gene: TRBV4-1
CDR3 protein: CASSQEIGGSNNEQFF

J gene: TRBJ2-7
V gene: TRBV15
CDR3 protein: CATSKGLAGSSGVEQYF

J gene: TRBJ2-2
V gene: TRBV5-1
CDR3 protein: CASSLAGGLNTGELFF

J gene: TRBJ1-2
V gene: TRBV6-5
CDR3 protein: CASSSPLGDGYTF

J gene: TRBJ1-5
V gene: TRBV12-3/TRBV12-4
CDR3 protein: CASSFYGLNQPQHF

J gene: TRBJ2-7
V gene: TRBV10-1
CDR3 protein: CASSDRGYPYEQYF

J gene: TRBJ2-1
V gene: TRBV15
CDR3 protein: CATARDSNNEQFF

J gene: TRBJ2-2
V gene: TRBV11-2
CDR3 protein: CASSSLKRQGAGVGELFF

J gene: TRBJ1-2
V gene: TRBV6-5
CDR3 protein: CASRSTARGYTF

J gene: TRBJ1-6
V gene: TRBV19
CDR3 protein: CASASIGSSPLHF